This is a list of T cell receptor beta chains from one sample in a study of CD8+ T cells in alopecia areata. Profiling relied on immunoSEQ multiplex PCR, and the TCRdb table lists in-frame clones only, not all of them. This table has 45,000 to 60,000 clones, approximately 96% appearing once. The sequencing here drew on CD8+ T cells sorted from blood, taken at week 0. These TCRs come from a human donor with alopecia areata. CDR3s include the opening cysteine and the closing phenylalanine or tryptophan. Fields, in order: D gene, clone size, V gene, J gene, CDR3 DNA, CDR3 protein. The D gene is left open where the match is weak. Some rows mark clone size as missing; the rest say once, few, many or name a class of expanded clone.

TRBD1	-	TRBV29-1	TRBJ2-7	TGCAGCGTTGAAGATGAAGGGGGCGCTACCTACGAGCAGTACTTC	CSVEDEGGATYEQYF
TRBD2	-	TRBV29-1	TRBJ2-1	TGCAGCGTTGTGACCGGGACGGGGGGAGGTGAGCAGTTCTTC	CSVVTGTGGGEQFF
-	-	TRBV7-9	TRBJ1-2	TGTGCCAGCAGCCCCTCTAGCGTCGGGACAAACTATGGCTACACCTTC	CASSPSSVGTNYGYTF
-	-	TRBV7-8	TRBJ2-7	TGTGCCAGCATCGGGGCCCACGGGGATTACGAGCAGTACTTC	CASIGAHGDYEQYF
-	-	TRBV15	TRBJ2-3	TGTGCCACCAGCAGTGAAGGGGCCGGGGGCACAGATACGCAGTATTTT	CATSSEGAGGTDTQYF
TRBD1	-	TRBV5-1	TRBJ2-6	TGCGCCAGCAGCCCGGGACAGGTGACCTCTGGGGCCAACGTCCTGACTTTC	CASSPGQVTSGANVLTF
-	-	TRBV19	TRBJ1-5	TGTGCCAGTAGTATAGTAGGCAGTTTCAATCAGCCCCAGCATTTT	CASSIVGSFNQPQHF
-	-	TRBV7-2	TRBJ2-5	TGTGCCAGCAGCTCCCCGGGGGAAGAGACCCAGTACTTC	CASSSPGEETQYF
-	-	TRBV27	TRBJ2-1	TGTGCCAGCGCCCTAGGGGTGCTCTCTTGGTCCTACAATGAGCAGTTCTTC	CASALGVLSWSYNEQFF
-	-	TRBV5-1	TRBJ2-7	TGCGCCAGCAGCTTTCGCCTCGGGACCTACGAGCAGTACTTC	CASSFRLGTYEQYF
-	-	TRBV9	TRBJ2-7	TGTGCCAGCAGCGTAGCCGTCGGGAGCGCCTACGAGCAGTACTTC	CASSVAVGSAYEQYF
-	-	TRBV7-2	TRBJ1-2	TGTGCCAGCAGCACCTTGACAGCGTTTCTTCCCTATGGCTACACCTTC	CASSTLTAFLPYGYTF
-	-	TRBV6-5	TRBJ1-5	TGTGCCACCACCTCTGGGGCAGGTCGGCCCCAGCATTTT	CATTSGAGRPQHF
TRBD1	-	TRBV4-1	TRBJ2-7	TGCGCCAGCAGCCACGGGACAGGAGCCTACGAGCAGTACTTC	CASSHGTGAYEQYF
-	-	TRBV18	TRBJ2-1	TGTGCCAGCTCACAACCCCCACGGGAATCCTACAATGAGCAGTTCTTC	CASSQPPRESYNEQFF
-	-	TRBV7-7	TRBJ2-7	TGTGCTAGCAGCCCTGGACACCGGGGCTCCTACGAGCAGTACTTC	CASSPGHRGSYEQYF
TRBD2	-	TRBV7-9	TRBJ2-1	TGTGCCAGCAGCGTCCCTAGCGGGGGCCAGTACAATGAGCAGTTCTTC	CASSVPSGGQYNEQFF
TRBD1	once	TRBV6-1	TRBJ1-5	TGTGCCAGCAGTGAAAGCCCCGGGACAGTTTATCAGCCCCAGCATTTT	CASSESPGTVYQPQHF
TRBD1	-	TRBV29-1	TRBJ2-7	TGCAGCGTTGCCAACAGGGGCTACGAGCAGTACTTC	CSVANRGYEQYF
TRBD1	-	TRBV30	TRBJ1-6	TGTGCCTGGAGTGTACTCCCGGACAGGGTGTCACCCCTCCACTTT	CAWSVLPDRVSPLHF
-	-	TRBV27	TRBJ2-7	TGTGCCAGCAGTTTCGCCAGTACCTACGAGCAGTACTTC	CASSFASTYEQYF
-	-	TRBV6-4	TRBJ1-5	TGTGCCAGCACCCTGACGGCCCAGCCCCAGCATTTT	CASTLTAQPQHF
-	once	TRBV7-9	TRBJ1-2	TGTGCCAGCAGCTTAGACGGTATTGCCTTC	CASSLDGIAF
-	-	TRBV5-6	TRBJ1-2	TGTGCCAGCAGCTTGGACGGGGGCGAAACGTATGGCTACACCTTC	CASSLDGGETYGYTF
-	-	TRBV6-1	TRBJ1-5	TGTGCCAGCAGTGTAATCTTGGGCAGGGAAAGCAATCAGCCCCAGCATTTT	CASSVILGRESNQPQHF
-	-	TRBV27	TRBJ2-7	TGTGCCAGCAGTACCGGGACACGTGGCTACGAGCAGTACTTC	CASSTGTRGYEQYF
-	-	TRBV4-2	TRBJ2-1	TGTGCCAGCAGCCAAGATGTGGGGGCGGTATACAATGAGCAGTTCTTC	CASSQDVGAVYNEQFF
-	-	TRBV11-2	TRBJ2-2	TGTGCCAGCAGCTCGATTAACGCGAACACCGGGGAGCTGTTTTTT	CASSSINANTGELFF
-	-	TRBV28	TRBJ2-1	TGTGCCAGCAGTTTGGGGAGAGCTACTAGAGTCACCTACAATGAGCAGTTCTTC	CASSLGRATRVTYNEQFF
-	once	TRBV2	TRBJ2-3	TGTGCCAGCAGTGAAGTGGGGAGTACGCAGTATTTT	CASSEVGSTQYF
-	-	TRBV5-1	TRBJ2-2	TGCGCCAGCAGCTTGACAGGAGCCGGGGAGCTGTTTTTT	CASSLTGAGELFF
-	-	TRBV29-1	TRBJ2-7	TGCAGCGTTCGACAGGGAGGTAACTACGAGCAGTACTTC	CSVRQGGNYEQYF
-	-	TRBV4-1	TRBJ2-7	TGCGCCAGCAGCCAAGTTGGCAGGGATTCCCTCTACGAGCAGTACTTC	CASSQVGRDSLYEQYF
TRBD1	once	TRBV4-1	TRBJ2-3	TGCGCCAGCAGCCAGATTGGGACAGGCCGCACAGATACGCAGTATTTT	CASSQIGTGRTDTQYF
-	-	TRBV5-1	TRBJ2-1	TGCGCCAGCAGCTCACAGTCGAATGAGCAGTTCTTC	CASSSQSNEQFF
TRBD1	-	TRBV7-7	TRBJ2-7	TGTGCTAGCAGCTTTAGACAGGGCCGCTCCTACGAGCAGTACTTC	CASSFRQGRSYEQYF
TRBD2	-	TRBV7-9	TRBJ2-5	TGTGCCAGCAGCTTCATAGCGGGGGGCAAAGAGACCCAGTACTTC	CASSFIAGGKETQYF
TRBD2	-	TRBV7-9	TRBJ2-1	TGTGCCAGCAGCTTAGCGGCGGGACTAGCGGGGGACAATGAGCAGTTCTTC	CASSLAAGLAGDNEQFF
-	-	TRBV7-9	TRBJ2-2	TGTGCCAGCAATGGTGGCGGGGACCCGAACACCGGGGAGCTGTTTTTT	CASNGGGDPNTGELFF
TRBD1	-	TRBV4-1	TRBJ2-7	TGCGCCAGCAGCCAAGGGACAGGCCGCGAGCAGTACTTC	CASSQGTGREQYF
-	-	TRBV30	TRBJ2-2	TGTGCCTGGAGTGCCCCCACCGGGGAGCTGTTTTTT	CAWSAPTGELFF
TRBD2	-	TRBV6-5	TRBJ2-1	TGTGCCAGTCTGTCGGGGGGGAATGAGCAGTTCTTC	CASLSGGNEQFF
TRBD2	-	TRBV6-1	TRBJ2-7	TGTGCCAGCAGTGATTTAGCGGGGGGGCAGTACTACGAGCAGTACTTC	CASSDLAGGQYYEQYF
-	-	TRBV7-8	TRBJ2-5	TGTGCCAGCAGCTTACCTCAACAGGGAGAAGAGACCCAGTACTTC	CASSLPQQGEETQYF
-	-	TRBV27	TRBJ2-1	TGTGCCAGCAGTTTATTAGGCAATGAGCAGTTCTTC	CASSLLGNEQFF
-	-	TRBV6-5	TRBJ2-5	TGTGCCAGCAGGACGGGGGCCCAGTACTTC	CASRTGAQYF
TRBD1	-	TRBV6-4	TRBJ2-7	TGTGCCAGCAGTGAAGCCGAGACAGGGTCCTACGAGCAGTACTTC	CASSEAETGSYEQYF
-	-	TRBV11-2	TRBJ1-2	TGTGCCAGCAGCCCAAGCCAAGGGTTCCGGTATGGCTACACCTTC	CASSPSQGFRYGYTF